Presented here are 23 T cell receptor beta chains from one specimen sequenced in a study of T cell responses to AZD1222 COVID-19 vaccine. Assay used: immunoSEQ multiplex PCR; TCRdb lists only in-frame clones, some missing. The sample consists of around 160,000 clones, under 95% of them appearing once. The sequencing used peripheral blood, collected on day 0 of AZD1222 vaccination. The receptor set was obtained from an adult in good health.

The V and J genes are TRBV4-2 and TRBJ2-1; 14 nucleotides align to TRBD2. Germline CDR1 and CDR2: LGHNA and YNFKEQ. Trimming cost V 2 bases and J 0 bases; bases outside gene matches: 6. The length of the CDR3 is 19 residues. In DNA, the CDR3 is TGTGCCAGCAGCCAACGGACTAGCGGGAGGTTCCTCTCCTACAATGAGCAGTTCTTC. Translated, it gives CASSQRTSGRFLSYNEQFF.

This chain uses TRBV15 with TRBJ2-5; 9 bases line up with TRBD1. Per germline, CDR1 LNHNV and CDR2 YYDKDF (reference sequence). Germline trimming cut 3 bases from V and 5 bases from J; bases unmatched to any gene: 7. The CDR3 totals 15 residues. CDR3: CATSSPGTGLETQYF. The CDR3, as DNA: TGTGCCACCAGCAGTCCCGGGACAGGGCTGGAGACCCAGTACTTC. The complete variable domain, with remaining parts taken from reference TRBV15 and TRBJ2-5, reads DAMVIQNPRYQVTQFGKPVTLSCSQTLNHNVMYWYQQKSSQAPKLLFHYYDKDFNNEADTPDNFQSRRPNTSFCFLDIRSPGLGDTAMYLCATSSPGTGLETQYFGPGTRLLVL.

In this sample, this clone turned up once. The V and J genes are TRBV7-9 and TRBJ1-3; 8 bases line up with TRBD1. The CDR3 extends over 14 amino acids. Germline V lookup: CDR1 SEHNR, CDR2 FQNEAQ (reference sequence). V was pared by 11 bases and J by 2 bases, with 8 bases of the junction left unmatched. This CDR3 reads CAGQGMGPGNTIYF. The CDR3 DNA reads as TGTGCCGGACAGGGTATGGGTCCTGGAAACACCATATATTTT.

The V call is TRBV11-3, the J call TRBJ2-1; no clear D gene. Germline loops: CDR1 SGHNT, CDR2 YENEEA. This CDR3 contains 17 residues. The ends were cut back, 1 base at V and 0 bases at J, with 13 bases in the middle. For the CDR3, the DNA is TGTGCCAGCAGCTTAGGCAACACTCCGAGCTCCTACAATGAGCAGTTCTTC. Its protein product is CASSLGNTPSSYNEQFF.

The rearrangement uses TRBV6-5 and TRBJ2-3; 8 nucleotides line up with TRBD2. The CDR3 length is 11 residues. CDR1 and CDR2 from the germline V gene are MNHEY and SVGAGI. V was pared by 10 bases and J by 8 bases, with 5 bases of the junction left unmatched. The CDR3 sequence: CATQRGGTQYF. In nucleotides, the CDR3 is TGTGCCACTCAACGGGGGGGTACGCAGTATTTT.

The rearrangement uses TRBV27 and TRBJ2-3; 7 bases fit TRBD2. Trimming at V came to 3 bases and at J to 0 bases, leaving 3 bases not matched to a gene. The CDR3 runs to 15 residues. The germline gives CDR1 MNHEY, CDR2 SMNVEV (reference sequence). CDR3 loop: CASSLGGVSTDTQYF. Here the CDR3 DNA reads TGTGCCAGCAGTTTGGGGGGGGTCAGCACAGATACGCAGTATTTT.

The CDR3 loop reads CASSIQGYEQYF. The CDR3, as DNA: TGTGCCAGCAGCATACAGGGCTACGAGCAGTACTTC. The V and J genes are TRBV7-2 and TRBJ2-7, with D perhaps TRBD1 (6 bases). Per the germline V gene, CDR1 is SGHTA and CDR2 is FQGNSA. CDR3 size: 12 residues. V dropped 5 bases and J dropped 3 bases, with 8 bases sitting between them.

The V gene is TRBV3-1 (or the pseudogene TRBV3-2), the J gene TRBJ1-2; D unclear. The CDR3 loop spans 14 amino acids. Germline CDR1 LGHDT, CDR2 YNNKEL (reference sequence). With 4 bases removed from V and 3 bases from J, the gap between germline ends came to 12 bases. This CDR3 reads CASSLGAADYGYTF. DNA for the CDR3: TGTGCCAGCAGCCTTGGTGCGGCCGACTATGGCTACACCTTC.

This chain uses TRBV6-2 or TRBV6-3 with TRBJ1-1, with D possibly being TRBD1 (5 bases). V lost 2 bases and J 7 bases, leaving 20 bases between the germline ends. This CDR3 has 16 amino acids. Germline V gene data show CDR1 as MNHEY and CDR2 as SVGEGT. CDR3 amino acids: CASSYPPADSGDEAFF. The CDR3 DNA sequence: TGTGCCAGCAGTTACCCCCCCGCCGACAGTGGGGATGAAGCTTTCTTT.

The chain combines TRBV2 with TRBJ2-3; possible D gene TRBD2, 6 bases. Germline CDR1 is SNHLY and CDR2 is FYNNEI. The V end was cut by 4 bases, the J end by 5 bases, with 16 bases between. The CDR3 length is 15 residues. CDR3 nucleotide sequence: TGTGCCAGCAGTGTTGGAGGGAGTTGGGGAGATACGCAGTATTTT. Its protein product is CASSVGGSWGDTQYF. The whole variable domain, remainder taken from reference TRBV2 and TRBJ2-3, is EPEVTQTPSHQVTQMGQEVILRCVPISNHLYFYWYRQILGQKVEFLVSFYNNEISEKSEIFDDQFSVERPDGSNFTLKIRSTKLEDSAMYFCASSVGGSWGDTQYFGPGTRLTVL.

The gene calls are TRBV15 and TRBJ2-7, with D maybe TRBD2 (6 bases). The CDR3 runs to 14 residues. In germline, CDR1 is LNHNV, CDR2 YYDKDF (reference sequence). Trimming cost V 3 bases and J 0 bases, with 9 bases left between them. This CDR3 is CATSREGTSYEQYF. The CDR3 nucleotides read TGTGCCACCAGCAGGGAGGGGACCTCCTACGAGCAGTACTTC. The entire variable domain, with the rest obtained from reference TRBV15 and TRBJ2-7, is as follows: DAMVIQNPRYQVTQFGKPVTLSCSQTLNHNVMYWYQQKSSQAPKLLFHYYDKDFNNEADTPDNFQSRRPNTSFCFLDIRSPGLGDTAMYLCATSREGTSYEQYFGPGTRLTVT.

The chain recombines TRBV6-6 with TRBJ1-4; 9 positions agree with TRBD1. After removal of 2 bases from V and 2 bases from J, the junction contained 3 bases not matched to a gene. Germline V gene sequence: CDR1 MNHNY, CDR2 SVGAGI (reference sequence). The CDR3 has 16 residues. The CDR3 DNA reads TGTGCCAGCAGTTACGTACAGGGGGCGACTAATGAAAAACTGTTTTTT. This codes for CASSYVQGATNEKLFF.

J is TRBJ1-2 and V is TRBV10-3, with D hard to call. V lost 3 bases and J lost 4, with 6 bases in between. This CDR3 spans 12 amino acids. Germline values: CDR1 ENHRY, CDR2 SYGVKD. CDR3 in amino acids: CAISETAYGYTF. CDR3 in DNA: TGTGCCATCAGTGAAACAGCCTATGGCTACACCTTC.

The chain recombines TRBV12-3 or TRBV12-4 with TRBJ2-5; D remains unclear. CDR3 size: 10 residues. Between the trimmed V and J ends, which lost 6 bases and 5 bases, there was a span of 4 bases. The CDR3 loop is CASREETQYF. The DNA of the CDR3 is TGTGCCAGCAGGGAGGAGACCCAGTACTTC.

The chain couples TRBV19 to TRBJ1-4, with 8 bases that match TRBD1. The junction had 4 bases not matched to a gene; V was cut back by 6 bases and J by 7 bases. Germline assignment: CDR1 LNHDA and CDR2 SQIVND (reference sequence). This CDR3 has 13 residues. The CDR3 is CASSRGHVEKLFF. The CDR3 DNA follows: TGTGCCAGTAGCAGGGGGCACGTTGAAAAACTGTTTTTT.

This sequence joins TRBV19 and TRBJ2-1; perhaps TRBD1 as D (6 bases). Per the germline V gene, CDR1 is LNHDA and CDR2 is SQIVND (reference sequence). V lost 5 bases and J lost 5, with 13 bases in between. CDR3 length equals 14 residues. CDR3 protein: CASSATGTHNEQFF. The CDR3 nucleotides read TGTGCCAGTAGTGCGACAGGAACTCACAATGAGCAGTTCTTC.

This rearrangement joins TRBV20-1 to TRBJ1-3; D gene unclear. The CDR3 sequence is 13 residues long. From germline, CDR1 is DFQATT and CDR2 SNEGSKA (reference sequence). The germline V and J ends were trimmed by 3 bases and 3 bases, with 9 bases remaining between them. The CDR3 bases are TGCAGTGCTAGTAGGCCAATTGGAAACACCATATATTTT. Translated: CSASRPIGNTIYF.

This clone occurred a few times. The CDR3 DNA reads TGCAGCGTGTCGACGGTGAACACTGAAGCTTTCTTT. Protein product: CSVSTVNTEAFF. The rearrangement uses TRBV29-1 and TRBJ1-1; no firm D call. The germline V and J ends were trimmed by 6 bases and 0 bases, with 8 bases remaining between them. Germline V gives CDR1 SQVTM, CDR2 ANQGSEA. The CDR3 has 12 amino acids. The full variable domain, in which reference TRBV29-1 and TRBJ1-1 provide the parts outside the CDR3, is SAVISQKPSRDICQRGTSLTIQCQVDSQVTMMFWYRQQPGQSLTLIATANQGSEATYESGFVIDKFPISRPNLTFSTLTVSNMSPEDSSIYLCSVSTVNTEAFFGQGTRLTVV.

V and J are TRBV6-5 and TRBJ1-2, with a weak D call TRBD1 (6 bases). The CDR3 extends over 14 amino acids. Germline loops: CDR1 MNHEY, CDR2 SVGAGI. The V end lost 4 bases, the J end lost 7 bases, and 16 bases lay between the germline ends. CDR3 sequence reads: CASSFIEGVGGYTF. CDR3 nucleotide sequence: TGTGCCAGCAGTTTTATCGAGGGGGTTGGTGGCTACACCTTC.

The table lists this clone with a few counts. The chain links TRBV7-3 to TRBJ2-7; D tentatively reads TRBD1 or TRBD2 (5 bases each). The CDR3 has 13 amino acids. V gave up 5 bases and J gave up 1 base, with 9 bases separating them. CDR1 SGHTA and CDR2 FQGTGA come from the germline V gene. The CDR3, as DNA: TGTGCCAGCAGCCCTGGGGGATCCTACGAGCAGTACTTC. Residues: CASSPGGSYEQYF. The variable domain in full, completed from reference TRBV7-3 and TRBJ2-7, reads GAGVSQTPSNKVTEKGKYVELRCDPISGHTALYWYRQSLGQGPEFLIYFQGTGAADDSGLPNDRFFAVRPEGSVSTLKIQRTERGDSAVYLCASSPGGSYEQYFGPGTRLTVT.

The chain links TRBV6-5 to TRBJ2-2; D gene ambiguous. The V gene lost 6 bases and the J gene lost 1 base, with 6 bases spanning the gap. CDR1 MNHEY and CDR2 SVGAGI come from the germline V gene. The CDR3 runs to 13 residues. DNA for the CDR3: TGTGCCAGCAGGGCTAAGAACACCGGGGAGCTGTTTTTT. As protein: CASRAKNTGELFF.

This chain links TRBV6-5 with TRBJ2-5, with TRBD1 matching 8 bases. The CDR3 runs to 15 residues. The germline gives CDR1 MNHEY, CDR2 SVGAGI. The J segment lost 5 bases and the V segment lost 5 bases, leaving 10 bases of the junction unmatched. The CDR3 DNA reads as TGTGCCAGCAGTCGGCTACAGGGGGACCCGGAGACCCAGTACTTC. Protein: CASSRLQGDPETQYF.

The V call is TRBV12-5, the J call TRBJ2-2, with 7 bases identical to TRBD1. J was trimmed by 0 bases and V by 2 bases; bases with no gene match: 9. The CDR3 covers 18 residues. Per germline, CDR1 LGHNT and CDR2 FRNRAP. CDR3 sequence (DNA): TGTGCTAGTGGTTTGCCTAACCGACAGGGAACGAACACCGGGGAGCTGTTTTTT. Its protein is CASGLPNRQGTNTGELFF.